The source of this T cell receptor (beta chain) is a study of breast tumors, draining lymph nodes, adjacent tissues. Whole-study results and caveats: Tumor repertoires ranked between lymph nodes and nontumor tissue in diversity, with V and J gene preferences. Compared with basal-like, luminal-like tumors shared significantly more repertoire with nontumor tissue.

The germline CDR1 and CDR2 sequences are MRHNA and SNTAGT. This CDR3 comprises 14 residues. Trimming stripped 5 bases from V and 5 bases from J, with 12 bases between. One entry per CDR3 protein results from TCRdb running MiXCR on the multiplex PCR reads. Among approximately 14,000 distinct CDR3 sequences, approximately 50% were seen once, and the ten largest hold around 31%. Many counts were recorded for this clonotype. Its antigen is not identified. This may stem from a read error, because a much larger clone lies one nucleotide away. The chain has TRBV6-4 and TRBJ2-2, with a tentative D call TRBD1 (5 bases). The TCR was taken from a female donor with breast cancer. Some clones in this sample may be carry-over from other donors' samples. Sequencing used tumor-adjacent breast tissue. CDR3 DNA sequence: TGTGCCAGCAGTCAACAGGTCGGGACCGGGGAGCTGTTTTTT. Its protein product is CASSQQVGTGELFF.